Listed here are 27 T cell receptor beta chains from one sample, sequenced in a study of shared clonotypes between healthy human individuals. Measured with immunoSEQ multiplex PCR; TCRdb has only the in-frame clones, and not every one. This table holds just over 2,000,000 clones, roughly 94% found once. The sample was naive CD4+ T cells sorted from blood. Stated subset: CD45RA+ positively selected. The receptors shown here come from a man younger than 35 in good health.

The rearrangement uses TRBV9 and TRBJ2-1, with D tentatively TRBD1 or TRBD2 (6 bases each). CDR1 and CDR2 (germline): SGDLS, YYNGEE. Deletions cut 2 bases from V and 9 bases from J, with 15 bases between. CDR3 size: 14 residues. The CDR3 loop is CASSVDPGASEQFF. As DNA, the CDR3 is TGTGCCAGCAGCGTCGATCCGGGGGCCAGTGAGCAGTTCTTC.

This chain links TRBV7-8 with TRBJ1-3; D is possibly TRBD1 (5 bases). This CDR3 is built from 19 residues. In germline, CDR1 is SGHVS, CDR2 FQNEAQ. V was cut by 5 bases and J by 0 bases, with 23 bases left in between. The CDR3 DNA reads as TGTGCCAGCAGCGAGGGCCTACATCCAGGGAGAGACTCTGGAAACACCATATATTTT. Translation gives CASSEGLHPGRDSGNTIYF.

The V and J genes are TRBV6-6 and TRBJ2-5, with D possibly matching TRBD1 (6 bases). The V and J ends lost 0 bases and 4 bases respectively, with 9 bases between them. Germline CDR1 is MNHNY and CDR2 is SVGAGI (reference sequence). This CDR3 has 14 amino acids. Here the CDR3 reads CASSYSGGSETQYF. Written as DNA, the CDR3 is TGTGCCAGCAGTTACTCAGGGGGTTCAGAGACCCAGTACTTC.

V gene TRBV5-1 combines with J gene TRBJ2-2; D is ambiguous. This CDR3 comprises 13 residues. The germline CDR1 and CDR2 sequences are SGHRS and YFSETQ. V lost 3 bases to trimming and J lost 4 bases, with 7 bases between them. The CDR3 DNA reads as TGCGCCAGCAGCTCAACAGCCACCGGGGAGCTGTTTTTT. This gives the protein CASSSTATGELFF.

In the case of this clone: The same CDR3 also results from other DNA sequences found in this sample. The CDR3 reads CASGLVGQNYGYTF. Here the CDR3 DNA reads TGTGCTAGTGGTTTGGTGGGACAGAACTATGGCTACACCTTC. This chain uses TRBV12-5 with TRBJ1-2; TRBD1 matches at 7 bases. The germline V gene encodes CDR1 LGHNT and CDR2 FRNRAP. V lost 0 bases, J lost 2 bases, and 0 bases stayed unmatched. This CDR3 contains 14 residues. Supplemented by reference TRBV12-5 and TRBJ1-2, the full variable domain reads DARVTQTPRHKVTEMGQEVTMRCQPILGHNTVFWYRQTMMQGLELLAYFRNRAPLDDSGMPKDRFSAEMPDATLATLKIQPSEPRDSAVYFCASGLVGQNYGYTFGSGTRLTVV.

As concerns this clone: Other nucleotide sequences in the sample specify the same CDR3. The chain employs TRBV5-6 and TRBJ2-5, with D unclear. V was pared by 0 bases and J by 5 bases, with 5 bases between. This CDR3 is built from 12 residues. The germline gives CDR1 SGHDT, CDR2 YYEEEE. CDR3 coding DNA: TGTGCCAGCAGCTTGGTGACCGAGACCCAGTACTTC. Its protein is CASSLVTETQYF. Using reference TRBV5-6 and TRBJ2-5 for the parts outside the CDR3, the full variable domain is DAGVTQSPTHLIKTRGQQVTLRCSPKSGHDTVSWYQQALGQGPQFIFQYYEEEERQRGNFPDRFSGHQFPNYSSELNVNALLLGDSALYLCASSLVTETQYFGPGTRLLVL.

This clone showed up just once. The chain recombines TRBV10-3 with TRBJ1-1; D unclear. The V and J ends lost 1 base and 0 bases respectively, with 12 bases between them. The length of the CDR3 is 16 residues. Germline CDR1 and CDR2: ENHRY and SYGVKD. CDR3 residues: CAISEWRLSLNTEAFF. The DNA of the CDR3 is TGTGCCATCAGTGAGTGGCGTCTGAGCCTGAACACTGAAGCTTTCTTT.

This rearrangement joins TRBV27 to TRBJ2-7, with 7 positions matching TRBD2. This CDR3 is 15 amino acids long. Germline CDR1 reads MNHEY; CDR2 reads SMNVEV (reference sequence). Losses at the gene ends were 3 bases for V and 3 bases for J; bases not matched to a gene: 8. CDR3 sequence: CASSFVDGGVYEQYF. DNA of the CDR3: TGTGCCAGCAGTTTCGTCGATGGGGGGGTCTACGAGCAGTACTTC.

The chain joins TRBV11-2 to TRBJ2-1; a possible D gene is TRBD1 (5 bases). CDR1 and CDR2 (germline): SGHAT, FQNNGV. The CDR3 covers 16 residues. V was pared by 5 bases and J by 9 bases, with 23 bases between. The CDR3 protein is CASSRLPTVKVGEQFF. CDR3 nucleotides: TGTGCCAGCAGCCGTCTCCCGACAGTTAAGGTCGGTGAGCAGTTCTTC.

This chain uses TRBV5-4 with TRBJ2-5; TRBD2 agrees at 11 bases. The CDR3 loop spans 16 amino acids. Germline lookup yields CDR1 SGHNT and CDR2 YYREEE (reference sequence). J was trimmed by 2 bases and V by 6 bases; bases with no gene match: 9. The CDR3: CASTRSGGAGQETQYF. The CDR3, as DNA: TGTGCCAGCACCCGTAGCGGGGGGGCAGGACAAGAGACCCAGTACTTC.

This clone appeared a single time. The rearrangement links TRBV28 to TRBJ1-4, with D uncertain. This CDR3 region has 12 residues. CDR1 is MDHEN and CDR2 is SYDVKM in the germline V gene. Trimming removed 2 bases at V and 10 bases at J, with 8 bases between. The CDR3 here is CASSLGEAKLFF. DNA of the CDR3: TGTGCCAGCAGTTTAGGGGAGGCAAAACTGTTTTTT.

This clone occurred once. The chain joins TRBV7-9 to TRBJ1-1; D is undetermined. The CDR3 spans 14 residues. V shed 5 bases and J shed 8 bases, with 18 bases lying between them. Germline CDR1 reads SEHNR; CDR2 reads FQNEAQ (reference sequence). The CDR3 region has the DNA TGTGCCAGCAGCGAGGGATACGGCGCTAACGAAGCTTTCTTT. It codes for CASSEGYGANEAFF.

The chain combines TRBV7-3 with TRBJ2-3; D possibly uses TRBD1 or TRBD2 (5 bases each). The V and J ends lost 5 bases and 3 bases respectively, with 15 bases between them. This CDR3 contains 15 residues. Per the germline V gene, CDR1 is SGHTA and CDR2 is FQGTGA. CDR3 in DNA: TGTGCCAGCAGCCCTCGGGGCCAGAGAACAGATACGCAGTATTTT. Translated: CASSPRGQRTDTQYF.

CDR3 bases: TGTGCCAGTAAACTACAGGGACCGAGCTCCTACGAGCAGTACTTC. Its protein is CASKLQGPSSYEQYF. This chain links TRBV5-4 with TRBJ2-7; perhaps TRBD1 as D (6 bases). Germline CDR1 is SGHNT and CDR2 is YYREEE (reference sequence). V lost 8 bases to trimming and J lost 0 bases, with 18 bases between them. CDR3 length equals 15 residues.

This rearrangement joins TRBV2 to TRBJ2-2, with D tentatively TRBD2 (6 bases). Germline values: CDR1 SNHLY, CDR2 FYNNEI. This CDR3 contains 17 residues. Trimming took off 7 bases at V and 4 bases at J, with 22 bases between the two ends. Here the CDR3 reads CASTGGAATRGTGELFF. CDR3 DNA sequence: TGTGCCAGCACCGGAGGGGCGGCAACCCGGGGCACCGGGGAGCTGTTTTTT. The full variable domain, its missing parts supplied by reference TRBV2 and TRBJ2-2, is EPEVTQTPSHQVTQMGQEVILRCVPISNHLYFYWYRQILGQKVEFLVSFYNNEISEKSEIFDDQFSVERPDGSNFTLKIRSTKLEDSAMYFCASTGGAATRGTGELFFGEGSRLTVL.

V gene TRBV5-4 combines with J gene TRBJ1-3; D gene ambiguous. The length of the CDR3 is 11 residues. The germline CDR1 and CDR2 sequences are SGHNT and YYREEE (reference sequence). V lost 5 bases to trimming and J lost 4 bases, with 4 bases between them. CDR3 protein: CASRRGNTIYF. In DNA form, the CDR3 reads TGTGCCAGCAGAAGGGGAAACACCATATATTTT.

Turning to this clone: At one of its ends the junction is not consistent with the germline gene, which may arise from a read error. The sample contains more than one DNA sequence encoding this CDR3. The CDR3 here is CSATGQETQYF. In DNA form, the CDR3 reads TGCAGCGCTACGGGTCAAGAGACCCAGTACTTC. This chain uses TRBV20-1 with TRBJ2-5; D is unclear. The CDR3 is 11 amino acids. The germline V gene encodes CDR1 DFQATT and CDR2 SNEGSKA (reference sequence).

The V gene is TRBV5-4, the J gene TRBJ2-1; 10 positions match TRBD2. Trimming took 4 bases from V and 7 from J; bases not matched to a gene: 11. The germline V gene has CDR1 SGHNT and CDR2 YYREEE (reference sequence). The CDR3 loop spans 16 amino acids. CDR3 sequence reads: CASSGQLAGSRNEQFF. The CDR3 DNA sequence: TGTGCCAGCAGCGGGCAACTAGCGGGGTCTAGAAATGAGCAGTTCTTC. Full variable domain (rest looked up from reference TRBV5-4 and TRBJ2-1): ETGVTQSPTHLIKTRGQQVTLRCSSQSGHNTVSWYQQALGQGPQFIFQYYREEENGRGNFPPRFSGLQFPNYSSELNVNALELDDSALYLCASSGQLAGSRNEQFFGPGTRLTVL.

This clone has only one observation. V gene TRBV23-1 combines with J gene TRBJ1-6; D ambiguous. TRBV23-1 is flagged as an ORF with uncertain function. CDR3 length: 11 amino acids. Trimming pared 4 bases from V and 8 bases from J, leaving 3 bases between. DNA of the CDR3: TGCGCCAGCAGTCCGGATTCACCCCTCCACTTT. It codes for CASSPDSPLHF.

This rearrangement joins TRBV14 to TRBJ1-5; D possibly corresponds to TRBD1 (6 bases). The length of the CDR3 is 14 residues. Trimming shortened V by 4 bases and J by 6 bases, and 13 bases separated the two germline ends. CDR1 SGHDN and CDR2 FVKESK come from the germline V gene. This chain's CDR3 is CASSLNRVPQPQHF. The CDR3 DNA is TGTGCCAGCAGCCTCAACAGGGTTCCTCAGCCCCAGCATTTT.

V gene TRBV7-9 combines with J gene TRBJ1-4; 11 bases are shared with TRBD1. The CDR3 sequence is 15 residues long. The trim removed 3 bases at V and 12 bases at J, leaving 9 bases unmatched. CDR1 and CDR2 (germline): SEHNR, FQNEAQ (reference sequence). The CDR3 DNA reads TGTGCCAGCAGCTTGAGGACAGGGGGCGCCGAGGAACTGTTTTTT. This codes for CASSLRTGGAEELFF. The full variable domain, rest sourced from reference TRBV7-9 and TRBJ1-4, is DTGVSQNPRHKITKRGQNVTFRCDPISEHNRLYWYRQTLGQGPEFLTYFQNEAQLEKSRLLSDRFSAERPKGSFSTLEIQRTEQGDSAMYLCASSLRTGGAEELFFGSGTQLSVL.

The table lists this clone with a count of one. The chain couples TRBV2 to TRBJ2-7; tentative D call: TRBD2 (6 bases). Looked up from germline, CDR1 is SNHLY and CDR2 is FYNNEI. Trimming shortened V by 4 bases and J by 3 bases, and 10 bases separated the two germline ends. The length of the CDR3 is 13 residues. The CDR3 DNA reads TGTGCCAGCAGTGTGGAGGGTTTCTACGAGCAGTACTTC. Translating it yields CASSVEGFYEQYF. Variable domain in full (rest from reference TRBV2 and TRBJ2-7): EPEVTQTPSHQVTQMGQEVILRCVPISNHLYFYWYRQILGQKVEFLVSFYNNEISEKSEIFDDQFSVERPDGSNFTLKIRSTKLEDSAMYFCASSVEGFYEQYFGPGTRLTVT.

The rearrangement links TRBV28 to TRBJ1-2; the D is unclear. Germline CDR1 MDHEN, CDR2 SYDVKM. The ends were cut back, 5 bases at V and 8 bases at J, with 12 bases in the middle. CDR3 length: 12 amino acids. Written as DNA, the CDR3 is TGTGCCAGCAGTCTGGGCCTGGAGGGCTACACCTTC. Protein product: CASSLGLEGYTF.

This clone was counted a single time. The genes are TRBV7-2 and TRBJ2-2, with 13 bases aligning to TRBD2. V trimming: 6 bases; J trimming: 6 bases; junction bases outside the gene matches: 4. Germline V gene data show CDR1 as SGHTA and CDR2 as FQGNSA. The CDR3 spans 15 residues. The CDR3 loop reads CASSRLAGGPGELFF. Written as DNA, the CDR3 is TGTGCCAGCAGTAGACTAGCGGGAGGCCCCGGGGAGCTGTTTTTT.

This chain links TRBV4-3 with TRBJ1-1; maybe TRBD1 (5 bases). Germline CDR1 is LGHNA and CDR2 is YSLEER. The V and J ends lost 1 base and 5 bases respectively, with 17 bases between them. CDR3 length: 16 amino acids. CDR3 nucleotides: TGCGCCAGCAGCCAAGTAGGGGCAGGGAGGGAGACTGAAGCTTTCTTT. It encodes CASSQVGAGRETEAFF.

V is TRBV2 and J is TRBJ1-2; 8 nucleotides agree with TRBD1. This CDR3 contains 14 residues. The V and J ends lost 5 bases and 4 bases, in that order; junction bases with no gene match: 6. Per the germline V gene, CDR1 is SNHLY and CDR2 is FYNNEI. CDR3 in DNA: TGTGCCAGCAGTCCGGGACAGGCCTCCTATGGCTACACCTTC. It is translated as CASSPGQASYGYTF.

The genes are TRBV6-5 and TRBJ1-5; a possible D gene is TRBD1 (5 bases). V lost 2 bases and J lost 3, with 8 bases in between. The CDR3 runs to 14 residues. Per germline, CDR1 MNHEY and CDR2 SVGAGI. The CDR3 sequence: CASSYRGPNQPQHF. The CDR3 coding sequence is TGTGCCAGCAGTTACAGGGGCCCCAATCAGCCCCAGCATTTT.